The present TCR beta chain was sequenced within a study of T cells after posttransplantation cyclophosphamide. Notes on the study in general: Later post-transplant blood repertoires were often dominated by donor CD8+ memory clones. Blood and skin or GI T cell repertoires showed limited TRB overlap. Recipient CMV seropositivity and CMV reactivation strongly tracked TRB clonality.

As concerns this clone: Its antigen is not known.

Treatment was busulfan-fludarabine conditioning, a marrow graft, and cyclophosphamide on days +3 and +4. Libraries were prepared by immunoSEQ multiplex PCR; TCRdb keeps only in-frame clonotypes and omits some of them. The table has 42,000 or so clones, roughly 87% seen once. The CDR3 extends over 22 amino acids. Per the germline V gene, CDR1 is SGHDN and CDR2 is FVKESK. The V segment lost 0 bases and the J segment 0 bases; nucleotides outside the gene matches: 16. The chain combines TRBV14 with TRBJ2-4; 11 bases map to TRBD2. The source is a male patient between 60 and 69 years old who received an allogeneic stem cell transplant from a related donor and was CMV-positive. Some T cells may be provided by the graft donor. Source: PBMCs, taken 55 to 70 days after allogeneic stem cell transplant with posttransplant cyclophosphamide. The CDR3 DNA reads TGTGCCAGCAGCCAAGATAGGTTGGTCCTAGCGGGGGGCCGACTAGCCAAAAACATTCAGTACTTC. Protein sequence: CASSQDRLVLAGGRLAKNIQYF.